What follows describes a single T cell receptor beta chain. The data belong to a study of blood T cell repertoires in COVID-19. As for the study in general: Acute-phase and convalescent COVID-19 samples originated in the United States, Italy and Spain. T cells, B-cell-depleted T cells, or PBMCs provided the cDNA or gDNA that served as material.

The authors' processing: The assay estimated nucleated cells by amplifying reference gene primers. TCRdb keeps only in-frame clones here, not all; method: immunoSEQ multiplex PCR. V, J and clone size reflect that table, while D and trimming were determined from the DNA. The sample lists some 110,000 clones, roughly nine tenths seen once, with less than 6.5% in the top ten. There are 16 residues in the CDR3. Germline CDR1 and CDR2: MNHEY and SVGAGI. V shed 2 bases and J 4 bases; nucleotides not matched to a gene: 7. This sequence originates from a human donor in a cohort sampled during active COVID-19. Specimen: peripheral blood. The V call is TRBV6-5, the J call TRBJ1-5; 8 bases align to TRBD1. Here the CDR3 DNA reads TGTGCCAGCAGTTACACCACCACAGGGGGAAATCAGCCCCAGCATTTT. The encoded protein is CASSYTTTGGNQPQHF.